Listed below are T cell receptor beta chains from one sample, sequenced in a study of cytomegalovirus exposure and HLA in healthy donors. TCRdb's copy holds only in-frame clones and misses some; the assay was immunoSEQ multiplex PCR. The sample comprises 160,000 or so clones, about four fifths of which are singletons, and 6% to 9% rests with the top ten. The sequencing sample was made of PBMCs. The origin of the receptors is a woman younger than 45 in good health and CMV-seropositive. Each CDR3 is given with its conserved first and last residue. Fields, in order: D gene, V gene, clone size, J gene, CDR3 DNA, CDR3 protein. The D gene is left open where the match is weak. Some rows mark clone size as missing; the rest say once, few, many or name a class of expanded clone.

NA	TRBV5-1	NA	TRBJ1-1	TGCGCCAGCAGGGTGGCCCCGGGGTTCTCGAACACTGAAGCTTTCTTT	CASRVAPGFSNTEAFF
TRBD2	TRBV27	NA	TRBJ2-1	TGTGCCAGCAGCTCCCCAGGGACTAGCGGGGGGGCCAGCAATGAGCAGTTCTTC	CASSSPGTSGGASNEQFF
NA	TRBV2	few	TRBJ2-5	TGTGCCAGCAGTGAAGCTGGGAGAAACCAAGAGACCCAGTACTTC	CASSEAGRNQETQYF
NA	TRBV5-1	NA	TRBJ1-1	TGCGCCAGCAGCGCTACAGGGAGCACTGAAGCTTTCTTT	CASSATGSTEAFF
NA	TRBV23-1	NA	TRBJ1-2	TGCGCCAGCCTTGGACATTACACCCCCAGGAACTATGGCTACACCTTC	CASLGHYTPRNYGYTF
NA	TRBV15	NA	TRBJ1-1	TGTGCCACCAGCAGAGCGAGGAGAATGGGCACTGAAGCTTTCTTT	CATSRARRMGTEAFF
TRBD1	TRBV5-5	NA	TRBJ1-5	TGTGCCAGCAGCTTGGACGGACAGGGAAATCAGCCCCAGCATTTT	CASSLDGQGNQPQHF
NA	TRBV6-5	NA	TRBJ1-1	TGTGCCAGCAGCAAACAGTTGAACACTGAAGCTTTCTTT	CASSKQLNTEAFF
NA	TRBV5-4	NA	TRBJ1-4	TGTGCCAGCAGCTCAACAGGATCTACGGATGAAAAACTGTTTTTT	CASSSTGSTDEKLFF
TRBD1	TRBV6-5	NA	TRBJ1-2	TGTGCCAGCAGTTACTCCCGGACAGGGGGCAACTATGGCTACACCTTC	CASSYSRTGGNYGYTF
NA	TRBV4-1	few	TRBJ2-3	TGCGCCAGCAGCCAAGATCCCCACACAGATACGCAGTATTTT	CASSQDPHTDTQYF
NA	TRBV5-1	NA	TRBJ2-3	TGCGCCAGCAGCTATCTCACAGATACGCAGTATTTT	CASSYLTDTQYF
NA	TRBV25-1	NA	TRBJ2-5	TGTGCCAGCAGTTTGCCTGACAGGCCGGAGACCCAGTACTTC	CASSLPDRPETQYF
NA	TRBV6-1	few	TRBJ2-7	TGTGCCAGCAGGCATTTGAACACCTACGAGCAGTACTTC	CASRHLNTYEQYF
NA	TRBV18	NA	TRBJ2-7	TGTGCCAGCTCACCTTTGTATACAGGGATTGGCAGGGGCTACGAGCAGTACTTC	CASSPLYTGIGRGYEQYF
TRBD2	TRBV4-3	NA	TRBJ2-3	TGCGCCAGCAGCCAAGATCATGGACTAGGGGTCACCGGCACAGATACGCAGTATTTT	CASSQDHGLGVTGTDTQYF
NA	TRBV15	NA	TRBJ2-7	TGTGCCACCAGCAGAGATCTGTTCTCCTACGAGCAGTACTTC	CATSRDLFSYEQYF